This T cell receptor beta chain originates from a study of CD8 T cells in Susac syndrome. Broader study findings: The study admitted that it had a relatively small number of individuals in its TCR sequencing and HLA analysis.

Random-hexamer reverse transcription was applied to roughly 0.5 to 1 ug RNA. The TCR beta CDR3 was amplified by immunoSEQ multiplex PCR across 54 Vbeta, 13 Jbeta. Via MiXCR, TCRdb re-called the immunoSEQ multiplex PCR reads, giving one row per CDR3 protein. This sample carries roughly 130,000 distinct CDR3 sequences, roughly 96% of them seen once, and the ten largest clones take roughly 0.11%. Healthy donors formed controls matched for age and sex. Bulk CD8+ and CD4+ cells came from magnetic negative isolation; CD8+ TEMRA by FACS. This clonotype was detected once. The antigen is undetermined. The trim removed 1 base at V and 1 base at J, leaving 2 bases unmatched. This CDR3 spans 17 amino acids. The germline V gene encodes CDR1 SGDLS and CDR2 YYNGEE.

The genes are TRBV9 and TRBJ2-6, with 10 positions matching TRBD2. The source material was CD4+ T cells from PBMCs. This TCR came from a human donor in good health. The CDR3 loop reads CASSVLAGESGANVLTF. The CDR3 DNA sequence: TGTGCCAGCAGCGTACTAGCGGGAGAGTCTGGGGCCAACGTCCTGACTTTC. Together with reference TRBV9 and TRBJ2-6, the CDR3 gives the full variable domain: DSGVTQTPKHLITATGQRVTLRCSPRSGDLSVYWYQQSLDQGLQFLIQYYNGEERAKGNILERFSAQQFPDLHSELNLSSLELGDSALYFCASSVLAGESGANVLTFGAGSRLTVL.